The sequence of this TCR beta chain was determined in a study of beta chain features in type 1 diabetes. General study points: For Type 1 diabetes patients, all four CD4+ subsets carried TCRB CDR3s that were moderately but significantly shorter. Healthy donors had naive, central memory and Treg TCRB repertoires that appeared less similar than those seen among patients.

Of the isolated RNA, all was reverse transcribed, and so the sequenced material was expressed TCRB transcripts. The study sequenced naive, central memory and regulatory T cell samples to an average of approximately 4 million reads. The table came from immunoSEQ multiplex PCR; TCRdb's copy has only in-frame clones and leaves some out. The sample contains 300,000 to 350,000 clones, 13% of which appear only once. On average, the one heparinised blood draw given by each donor was 90 to 150 mL. Each population that was sorted was more than 98% pure. Concerning this clone: Antigen unknown.

The CDR3 covers 15 residues. With V trimmed by 2 bases and J by 5 bases, 7 bases remained unmatched. Germline V gene lookup returns CDR1 SGHNT and CDR2 YYREEE (reference sequence). The chain is built from TRBV5-4 and TRBJ2-7, with 10 bases lining up with TRBD2. Sample: naive CD4+ T cells from blood. The sequence was collected from a woman between 18 and 30 years old with type 1 diabetes. CDR3 sequence: CASSLDASGSDEQYF. Here the CDR3 DNA reads TGTGCCAGCAGCTTAGACGCTAGCGGGAGTGACGAGCAGTACTTC.